This TCR beta chain stems from a study of early T cells in non-severe SARS-CoV-2 infection (dated by TCRdb to the early 2020s). A note on the overall study: Bulk RNA from unsorted whole blood was used for TCR sequencing, so alpha and beta chains could not be paired. The paper's findings and limits, for the study overall: VDJdb matching was skewed toward anti-spike CD8 responses and likely underestimated virus-specific expansions, missing private and CD4 specificities.

On this clonotype: Its recognized antigen is unknown. Base qualities are not recorded, but no much larger clone differs from it by a single base.

Receptor libraries were prepared by 5' RACE. The sequencing machine was a NextSeq 500. Unique molecular identifiers were attached to individual cDNA molecules in the TCR library protocol so that sequencing error and PCR bias could be corrected. Sequencing covered both TCR alpha and beta chains, and within each sample the abundances of alpha and beta sequences were tightly co-correlated. In the original analysis: V gene, J gene and CDR3 annotation of TCR sequences was performed with Decombinator V4. Expanded TCRs were defined as changing significantly between any two time points under a Poisson model with p below 0.0001. TCR abundances were normalised to the total number of TCRs sequenced per sample and expressed as counts per million. MAIT TCRs were defined by TRAV1-2 paired with TRAJ12, TRAJ20 or TRAJ33, and iNKT TCRs by TRAV10 paired with TRAJ18. VDJdb, accessed 1 November 2021, was searched for CMV, EBV and SARS-CoV-2 annotated TCRs, excluding TCRs annotated for multiple antigens. Through fastp at Q25 and MiXCR, TCRdb rebuilt clones from the public reads, retaining in-frame beta chains. Rows are combined by CDR3 protein, so each entry shows the most common genes and DNA. These V and J calls are TCRdb output, not the study's own analysis. Across this sample there are 80,000 or so distinct CDR3 sequences, with about 12% seen only once. Around 3.6% of the sample is taken by the ten largest.

CDR1 and CDR2, per the germline V gene, are WSHSY and SAAADI. The CDR3 numbers 15 residues from cysteine through phenylalanine. Left in the record is the CDR3 DNA by itself, 45 bases read in frame from the first base. Trimming takes 2 bases from V and 2 bases from J, and the germline ends sit 12 bases apart. A case-control design nested within a healthcare worker cohort in London, UK, was used, with weekly nasopharyngeal swab PCR tests and blood sampling performed. Healthcare workers were recruited during the week of the UK lockdown, between 23 and 31 March 2020, and followed weekly for up to roughly 16 weeks.

Recombination connected TRBV10-2 to TRBJ2-5, and TRBD2 may be the D gene, going by 6 matching bases. This clonotype was sampled from an adult who was a healthcare worker with PCR-confirmed SARS-CoV-2 infection or an uninfected control (not recorded which). Sequenced: whole blood. The CDR3 sequence is CASSEGGAGQETQYF. The sequence in DNA is TGCGCCAGCAGTGAGGGAGGGGCCGGACAAGAGACCCAGTACTTC.